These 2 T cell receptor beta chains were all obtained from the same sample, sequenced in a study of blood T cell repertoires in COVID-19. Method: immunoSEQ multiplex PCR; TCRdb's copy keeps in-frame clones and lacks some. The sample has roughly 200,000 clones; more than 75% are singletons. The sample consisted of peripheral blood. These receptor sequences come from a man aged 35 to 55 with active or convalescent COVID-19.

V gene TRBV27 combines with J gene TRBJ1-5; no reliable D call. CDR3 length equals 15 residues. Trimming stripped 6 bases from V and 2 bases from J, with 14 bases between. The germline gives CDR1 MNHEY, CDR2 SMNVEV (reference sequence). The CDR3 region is CASRVEGSGNQPQHF. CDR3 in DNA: TGTGCCAGCAGGGTAGAGGGAAGCGGCAATCAGCCCCAGCATTTT.

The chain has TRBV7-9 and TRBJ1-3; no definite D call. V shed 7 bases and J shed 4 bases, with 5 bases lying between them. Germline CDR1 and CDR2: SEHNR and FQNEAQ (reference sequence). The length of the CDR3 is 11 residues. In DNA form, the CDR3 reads TGTGCCAGCACAGCCGGAAACACCATATATTTT. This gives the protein CASTAGNTIYF.